The present entry profiles one T cell receptor beta chain with its context. Its antigen is not known. These data come from a study of OX40 agonist ivuxolimab in advanced cancers. Across the whole study: Intravenous ivuxolimab was administered to patients every 2 weeks at 0.01 to 10 mg/kg. Under the entry rules, prior anti-PD-1, anti-PD-L1 or anti-CTLA-4 therapy was allowed, and 40% had some. Study findings and constraints: Clonal expansion from baseline to week 6 occurred in both CD4+ and CD8+ T cells.

Trimming left V 4 bases short and J 8 bases short, with 9 bases between. The CDR3 has 12 amino acids. In germline, CDR1 is MNHEY, CDR2 SMNVEV (reference sequence). Some clones are missing from TCRdb's copy, which holds only in-frame ones; the method was immunoSEQ multiplex PCR. The table records approximately 94,000 clones, more than 90% of them present only once. This receptor was taken from an adult with an advanced solid tumor such as melanoma, head and neck, liver or kidney cancer. The chain couples TRBV27 to TRBJ2-1; D remains ambiguous. This sample comprised CD4+ or CD8+ T cells sorted from blood, obtained in a trial of the OX40 agonist ivuxolimab. The CDR3 sequence: CASSSLLHEQFF. The CDR3 nucleotides read TGTGCCAGCAGTTCCTTACTCCATGAGCAGTTCTTC.